Listed here are 24 T cell receptor beta chains from one sample, sequenced in a study of cytomegalovirus exposure and HLA in healthy donors. Produced via immunoSEQ multiplex PCR; TCRdb's table is partial and in-frame only. Of roughly 280,000 clones in the sample, around 86% were seen once. Sequenced: PBMCs. These receptors were obtained from a woman between 18 and 30 years old in good health and CMV-seronegative.

The V and J genes are TRBV2 and TRBJ1-1; the match to TRBD1 covers 10 bases. V shed 6 bases, J shed 11 bases, and the junction held 12 bases outside the gene matches. The CDR3 is 14 residues long. Per germline, CDR1 SNHLY and CDR2 FYNNEI. CDR3 nucleotide sequence: TGTGCCAGCAGGGCGAGGACAGGGGGTGGAGAGGCTTTCTTT. Its protein product is CASRARTGGGEAFF.

This clone has only one observation. The chain has TRBV27 and TRBJ2-3; TRBD2 is a possible D gene (6 bases). CDR1 MNHEY and CDR2 SMNVEV come from the germline V gene (reference sequence). The CDR3 runs to 16 residues. Trimming left V 5 bases short and J 3 bases short, with 18 bases between. The DNA of the CDR3 is TGTGCCAGCAGTGGGGCCTCGCGGGATCTGACAGATACGCAGTATTTT. Protein: CASSGASRDLTDTQYF.

The V gene is TRBV1, the J gene TRBJ2-7; the table's D call, TRBD2, was not checked against the DNA. TRBV1 is termed a pseudogene. The CDR3 runs 18 residues. This CDR3 reads CTSSQEVSWGLVLDEQYF. In DNA, the CDR3 is TGCACCAGCAGCCAGGAAGTTTCATGGGGACTAGTTCTTGACGAGCAGTACTTC.

The rearrangement uses TRBV6-5 and TRBJ2-3; 8 bases agree with TRBD1. This CDR3 contains 14 residues. CDR1 is MNHEY, CDR2 SVGAGI, per germline. V gave up 5 bases and J gave up 6 bases; unmatched junction bases: 7. CDR3 sequence reads: CASSRDRPADTQYF. CDR3 DNA sequence: TGTGCCAGCAGTCGGGACAGGCCGGCCGATACGCAGTATTTT.

In the case of this clone: Distinct nucleotide sequences in the sample also encode this CDR3. The chain has TRBV6-5 and TRBJ1-1, with no clear D. V lost 2 bases, J lost 0 bases, and 4 bases lay in between. Germline V gene data show CDR1 as MNHEY and CDR2 as SVGAGI. There are 13 residues in the CDR3. For the CDR3, the DNA is TGTGCCAGCAGTTACCTATTGAACACTGAAGCTTTCTTT. Amino acid sequence: CASSYLLNTEAFF.

The chain uses TRBV2 and TRBJ1-4; D ambiguous. Trimming removed 3 bases at V and 0 bases at J, with 8 bases between. This CDR3 contains 15 residues. Germline loops: CDR1 SNHLY, CDR2 FYNNEI. The DNA of the CDR3 is TGTGCCAGCAGTGAGAGGGAAACAACTAATGAAAAACTGTTTTTT. Residues: CASSERETTNEKLFF.

This chain joins TRBV9 and TRBJ2-7, with D possibly matching TRBD2 (5 bases). The V end lost 2 bases, the J end lost 0 bases, and 12 bases lay between the germline ends. The CDR3 sequence is 15 residues long. Germline V gene sequence: CDR1 SGDLS, CDR2 YYNGEE. The CDR3 DNA reads as TGTGCCAGCAGCGTGGATCCAGGACTCTCCTACGAGCAGTACTTC. It codes for CASSVDPGLSYEQYF.

The chain combines TRBV6-5 with TRBJ1-1, with D possibly being TRBD1 (6 bases). The length of the CDR3 is 13 residues. Germline CDR1 reads MNHEY; CDR2 reads SVGAGI. Trimming stripped 6 bases from V and 5 bases from J, with 13 bases between. The CDR3 DNA is TGTGCCAGCAGACGGACAGAATGGACTGAAGCTTTCTTT. Translating it yields CASRRTEWTEAFF.

This CDR3 reads CASSRRTSSTDTQYF. CDR3 DNA: TGTGCCAGCAGCCGGCGGACTAGCAGCACAGATACGCAGTATTTT. This chain connects TRBV11-2 to TRBJ2-3; 8 nucleotides align to TRBD2. The CDR3 length is 15 residues. The germline gives CDR1 SGHAT, CDR2 FQNNGV. V lost 5 bases to trimming and J lost 0 bases; unmatched junction nucleotides: 4.

The chain carries TRBV5-1 and TRBJ2-3, with D perhaps TRBD1 (6 bases). The CDR3 has 15 amino acids. CDR1 is SGHRS and CDR2 is YFSETQ in the germline V gene. Trimming cost V 4 bases and J 1 base, with 13 bases left between them. Here the CDR3 DNA reads TGCGCCAGCAGCGACCTCCCAGGGGGCACAGATACGCAGTATTTT. Amino acids: CASSDLPGGTDTQYF.

CDR3: CASSSVRRNQPQHF. The CDR3 DNA is TGTGCCAGCAGCTCGGTACGCCGAAATCAGCCCCAGCATTTT. The V call is TRBV5-6, the J call TRBJ1-5; D gene ambiguous. V was cut by 3 bases and J by 4 bases, with 11 bases left in between. The V gene's germline CDR1 is SGHDT and CDR2 YYEEEE. The CDR3 totals 14 residues.

The chain links TRBV28 to TRBJ1-1; D possibly corresponds to TRBD1 (5 bases). V was pared by 6 bases and J by 3 bases, with 17 bases between. Germline CDR1 is MDHEN and CDR2 is SYDVKM. This CDR3 region has 15 residues. CDR3 coding DNA: TGTGCCAGCAGCCTGGGACGGGGGGGGTACACTGAAGCTTTCTTT. Translated, it gives CASSLGRGGYTEAFF.

This sequence joins TRBV29-1 and TRBJ1-3; D perhaps matches TRBD1 (6 bases). V lost 4 bases and J lost 0, with 13 bases in between. This CDR3 region has 15 residues. The germline CDR1 and CDR2 sequences are SQVTM and ANQGSEA. CDR3 DNA sequence: TGCAGCGTTGTAGACAGGTACCTCTCTGGAAACACCATATATTTT. Translated, it gives CSVVDRYLSGNTIYF.

The gene calls are TRBV6-4 and TRBJ1-2; 8 nucleotides match TRBD1. Germline CDR1 and CDR2: MRHNA and SNTAGT. The CDR3 sequence is 14 residues long. The J segment lost 5 bases and the V segment lost 6 bases, leaving 8 bases of the junction unmatched. CDR3 sequence (DNA): TGTGCCAGCAGCCCAGACAGGGGTAGTTATGGCTACACCTTC. Translation gives CASSPDRGSYGYTF.

V and J are TRBV2 and TRBJ2-3, with 11 bases lining up with TRBD2. Germline loops: CDR1 SNHLY, CDR2 FYNNEI. The CDR3 spans 13 residues. CDR3 in amino acids: CADGSGRADTQYF. DNA for the CDR3: TGTGCGGACGGTAGCGGGAGGGCGGATACGCAGTATTTT.

This clone was detected a few times. The chain is built from TRBV14 and TRBJ2-5, with D tentatively TRBD1 (6 bases). The germline V gene encodes CDR1 SGHDN and CDR2 FVKESK. V lost 2 bases and J 2 bases, leaving 18 bases between the germline ends. CDR3 length equals 17 residues. The CDR3 DNA is TGTGCCAGCAGCCAACCAAGATATTCCGGACAGCAAGAGACCCAGTACTTC. Protein: CASSQPRYSGQQETQYF.

The J gene is TRBJ2-6, the V gene TRBV7-9; D possibly corresponds to TRBD2 (6 bases). This CDR3 spans 14 amino acids. Germline V gene lookup returns CDR1 SEHNR and CDR2 FQNEAQ (reference sequence). V lost 8 bases, J lost 4 bases, and 12 bases lay in between. The CDR3 is CASPGVVGANVLTF. In nucleotides, the CDR3 is TGTGCCAGCCCGGGGGTTGTCGGGGCCAACGTCCTGACTTTC.

This clone was counted between two and nine times. J is TRBJ1-1 and V is TRBV15; tentative D call: TRBD1 (5 bases). Trimming removed 2 bases from V and 1 base from J, with 11 bases in between. Germline V gene lookup returns CDR1 LNHNV and CDR2 YYDKDF (reference sequence). The CDR3 has 15 residues. The CDR3 is CATSRPLTGNTEAFF. CDR3 nucleotides: TGTGCCACCAGCAGACCTCTTACAGGGAACACTGAAGCTTTCTTT. The full variable domain, in which reference TRBV15 and TRBJ1-1 provide the parts outside the CDR3, is DAMVIQNPRYQVTQFGKPVTLSCSQTLNHNVMYWYQQKSSQAPKLLFHYYDKDFNNEADTPDNFQSRRPNTSFCFLDIRSPGLGDTAMYLCATSRPLTGNTEAFFGQGTRLTVV.

The chain is built from TRBV9 and TRBJ1-2; TRBD1 matches 10 bases. V gave up 4 bases and J gave up 8 bases; unmatched junction bases: 11. Germline V lookup: CDR1 SGDLS, CDR2 YYNGEE. This CDR3 is 15 amino acids long. CDR3 nucleotide sequence: TGTGCCAGCAGCTTCTATCCCGGGACAGGGGAAGGCTACACCTTC. It specifies CASSFYPGTGEGYTF.

The chain carries TRBV7-9 and TRBJ2-3; D might be TRBD2 (5 bases). The CDR3 totals 15 residues. V lost 1 base, J lost 2 bases, and 10 bases lay in between. Germline CDR1 SEHNR, CDR2 FQNEAQ (reference sequence). The CDR3, as DNA: TGTGCCAGCAGCTTAGGGGTTAGCGACACAGATACGCAGTATTTT. Its protein is CASSLGVSDTDTQYF. Variable domain in full (rest from reference TRBV7-9 and TRBJ2-3): DTGVSQNPRHKITKRGQNVTFRCDPISEHNRLYWYRQTLGQGPEFLTYFQNEAQLEKSRLLSDRFSAERPKGSFSTLEIQRTEQGDSAMYLCASSLGVSDTDTQYFGPGTRLTVL.

The chain is built from TRBV27 and TRBJ2-7; D possibly corresponds to TRBD2 (5 bases). Trimming pared 3 bases from V and 2 bases from J, leaving 11 bases between. The CDR3 is made up of 14 amino acids. The germline gives CDR1 MNHEY, CDR2 SMNVEV (reference sequence). This CDR3 reads CASSFLEGTYEQYF. CDR3 in DNA: TGTGCCAGCAGTTTTCTAGAGGGTACCTACGAGCAGTACTTC.

V usage is TRBV25-1 and J usage is TRBJ1-2; no clear D. The germline V gene has CDR1 MGHDK and CDR2 SYGVNS. V was shortened by 2 bases and J by 7 bases, with 14 bases between the two germline ends. CDR3 length: 14 residues. CDR3 region: CASSEELFEGGYTF. CDR3 nucleotide sequence: TGTGCCAGCAGTGAAGAGCTGTTTGAGGGTGGCTACACCTTC.

In this sample, this clone turned up a few times. This chain uses TRBV29-1 with TRBJ2-6, with D perhaps TRBD1 (5 bases). V lost 2 bases and J lost 0, with 11 bases in between. Germline CDR1 and CDR2: SQVTM and ANQGSEA. This CDR3 has 16 residues. DNA of the CDR3: TGCAGCGTTGAAAAGGACACAGACTCTGGGGCCAACGTCCTGACTTTC. Amino acid sequence: CSVEKDTDSGANVLTF.

The chain is built from TRBV9 and TRBJ2-5; 7 bases match TRBD2. Per germline, CDR1 SGDLS and CDR2 YYNGEE. CDR3 length: 15 amino acids. Trimming cost V 3 bases and J 3 bases; bases outside gene matches: 8. The CDR3 coding sequence is TGTGCCAGCAGCGCCCCCGGGACTATCGAAGAGACCCAGTACTTC. Translating it yields CASSAPGTIEETQYF.